The 9 T cell receptor beta chains given below trace back to one sample, sequenced in a study of CD8 T cells in Susac syndrome. Random hexamers served to reverse transcribe roughly 0.45 to 1 ug RNA. TCRdb re-called the immunoSEQ multiplex PCR reads through MiXCR, storing one row per CDR3 protein. The table lists fewer than 150,000 distinct CDR3 sequences, just under 95% of them singletons, with just under 0.095% in the top ten. Sequenced sample: CD4+ T cells from PBMCs. These receptors all come from a human donor with multiple sclerosis.

This chain joins TRBV19 and TRBJ2-6; 8 nucleotides align to TRBD1. This CDR3 region has 18 residues. Germline V gene data show CDR1 as LNHDA and CDR2 as SQIVND (reference sequence). The V segment lost 7 bases and the J segment 0 bases; nucleotides outside the gene matches: 11. This chain's CDR3 is CASTQPRDRLSGANVLTF. DNA of the CDR3: TGTGCCAGTACTCAACCCCGGGACAGGCTCTCTGGGGCCAACGTCCTGACTTTC.

This clonotype showed up just a few times. One end of the junction does not line up with germline, which may come from a read error. The chain combines TRBV5-1 with TRBJ2-5; no definite D call. The CDR3 runs 11 residues. CDR1 is SGHRS, CDR2 YFSETQ, per germline. This chain's CDR3 is CASSLDETQYF. CDR3 bases: TGTGCCAGCAGCTTAGATGAGACCCAGTACTTC.

V gene TRBV15 combines with J gene TRBJ2-3; tentative D call: TRBD2 (6 bases). The length of the CDR3 is 15 residues. V lost 0 bases and J lost 8, with 15 bases in between. Germline V gives CDR1 LNHNV, CDR2 YYDKDF (reference sequence). CDR3 nucleotides: TGTGCCACCAGCAGAGAGGGAGGCGGACTGGGTACGCAGTATTTT. This encodes CATSREGGGLGTQYF.

The table lists this clonotype with a count of one. The chain couples TRBV7-9 to TRBJ2-7; TRBD1 agrees at 8 bases. With V trimmed by 3 bases and J by 0 bases, 1 base remained unmatched. The germline gives CDR1 SEHNR, CDR2 FQNEAQ (reference sequence). This CDR3 region has 14 residues. The DNA of the CDR3 is TGTGCCAGCAGCTTGGACAGGGACTCCTACGAGCAGTACTTC. This encodes CASSLDRDSYEQYF.

The chain carries TRBV25-1 and TRBJ2-7; D perhaps matches TRBD1 (5 bases). Trimming took off 6 bases at V and 7 bases at J, with 16 bases between the two ends. Germline V gene lookup returns CDR1 MGHDK and CDR2 SYGVNS. This CDR3 comprises 13 residues. The CDR3 DNA follows: TGTGCCAGCAGAAATGTCCAGGGATCGGAGCAGTACTTC. This sequence encodes CASRNVQGSEQYF.

The rearrangement uses TRBV5-1 and TRBJ2-2, with 10 bases matching TRBD1. CDR3 length: 16 residues. The V and J ends lost 4 bases and 4 bases, in that order; junction bases with no gene match: 7. Germline-derived CDR1 and CDR2 are SGHRS and YFSETQ. DNA of the CDR3: TGCGCCAGCAGCATTGACAGGGGGCGCAGCACCGGGGAGCTGTTTTTT. The encoded protein is CASSIDRGRSTGELFF.

The V and J genes are TRBV30 and TRBJ1-1, with 7 bases identical to TRBD1. Germline CDR1 reads GTSNPN; CDR2 reads SVGIG (reference sequence). The J segment lost 9 bases and the V segment lost 1 base, leaving 14 bases of the junction unmatched. CDR3 length: 15 residues. CDR3 sequence (DNA): TGTGCCTGGAGTGCCAACAGGGGCGGGATCTTTCAAGCTTTCTTT. Amino acids: CAWSANRGGIFQAFF.

The chain couples TRBV28 to TRBJ1-2, with unresolved D. V lost 7 bases and J 7 bases, leaving 22 bases between the germline ends. The germline CDR1 and CDR2 sequences are MDHEN and SYDVKM. This CDR3 contains 15 residues. Here the CDR3 DNA reads TGTGCCAGCAACCCTGCTATTGAGGGCTACGGTGGCTACACCTTC. The encoded protein is CASNPAIEGYGGYTF.

The chain employs TRBV5-1 and TRBJ2-1; D is possibly TRBD2 (5 bases). Trimming removed 3 bases from V and 7 bases from J, with 11 bases in between. CDR1 and CDR2 from the germline V gene are SGHRS and YFSETQ. This CDR3 region has 13 residues. The CDR3 DNA reads as TGCGCCAGCAGCTGGTCTAGCCAGAATGAGCAGTTCTTC. It is translated as CASSWSSQNEQFF.